A single sample is the source of the 23 T cell receptor beta chains below, sequenced in a study of blood T cell repertoires in COVID-19. Clones were sequenced by immunoSEQ multiplex PCR, and TCRdb holds only the in-frame ones, with some missing. The data hold 300,000 or so clones, with more than 75% observed a single time. Source material: peripheral blood. These receptors came from a woman aged 50 to 60 with acute or convalescent COVID-19.

Here the CDR3 reads CASSYWGGAYNEQFF. In DNA form, the CDR3 reads TGTGCCAGCAGTTACTGGGGAGGGGCATACAATGAGCAGTTCTTC. This chain joins TRBV6-5 and TRBJ2-1; 7 positions agree with TRBD2. The CDR3 runs 15 residues. The V gene end was trimmed by 1 base and the J gene end by 4 bases; junction bases not matched to a gene: 4. Germline CDR1 is MNHEY and CDR2 is SVGAGI.

The V and J genes are TRBV25-1 and TRBJ1-2; D remains ambiguous. V lost 3 bases to trimming and J lost 4 bases, with 9 bases between them. Germline V lookup: CDR1 MGHDK, CDR2 SYGVNS. CDR3 length: 13 amino acids. In nucleotides, the CDR3 is TGTGCCAGCAGTGATTGGCCAGTCTATGGCTACACCTTC. Translation gives CASSDWPVYGYTF.

The V call is TRBV5-1, the J call TRBJ1-1, with no clear D. This CDR3 comprises 14 residues. Trimming left V 2 bases short and J 5 bases short, with 13 bases between. CDR1 is SGHRS, CDR2 YFSETQ, per germline. This CDR3 reads CASSFSMRFTEAFF. The CDR3 DNA reads TGCGCCAGCAGCTTTTCAATGAGGTTTACTGAAGCTTTCTTT.

This sequence joins TRBV19 and TRBJ2-1; the D gene is possibly TRBD1 (5 bases). CDR1 and CDR2 from the germline V gene are LNHDA and SQIVND (reference sequence). V was clipped by 1 base and J by 0 bases, with 16 bases between them. This CDR3 has 18 residues. The CDR3 DNA reads TGTGCCAGTAGTATAGGGCCCCAGGGCCTAAGCTCCTACAATGAGCAGTTCTTC. This encodes CASSIGPQGLSSYNEQFF.

The V call is TRBV28, the J call TRBJ2-2, with a weak D call TRBD1 (6 bases). Germline V gene data show CDR1 as MDHEN and CDR2 as SYDVKM. There are 13 residues in the CDR3. Trimming took off 6 bases at V and 6 bases at J, with 11 bases between the two ends. CDR3 DNA sequence: TGTGCCAGCAGCCTTCAGGGGTCCGGGGAGCTGTTTTTT. This translates into CASSLQGSGELFF.

The chain is built from TRBV7-8 and TRBJ2-2; D perhaps matches TRBD2 (7 bases). Germline loops: CDR1 SGHVS, CDR2 FQNEAQ. V lost 1 base, J lost 5 bases, and 17 bases lay in between. The CDR3 runs to 17 residues. The CDR3 reads CASSLGPRGGGTGELFF. The CDR3 DNA is TGTGCCAGCAGCTTAGGGCCTCGGGGAGGGGGGACCGGGGAGCTGTTTTTT.

The gene calls are TRBV6-5 and TRBJ2-3, with D perhaps matching TRBD2 (6 bases). The CDR3 is 14 amino acids. Germline V CDR1 and CDR2: MNHEY, SVGAGI. Trimming stripped 6 bases from V and 0 bases from J, with 10 bases between. CDR3 in amino acids: CASRRSGSTDTQYF. The CDR3 DNA reads as TGTGCCAGCAGACGCAGCGGGAGCACAGATACGCAGTATTTT.

This clone occurred a few times. The chain combines TRBV27 with TRBJ2-7, with 11 nucleotides matching TRBD2. Germline trimming cut 6 bases from V and 9 bases from J; bases unmatched to any gene: 4. The CDR3 loop spans 12 amino acids. Looked up from germline, CDR1 is MNHEY and CDR2 is SMNVEV (reference sequence). As DNA, the CDR3 is TGTGCCAGCAGGATAACTAGCGGGAGGCAGTACTTC. Its protein is CASRITSGRQYF.

This chain links TRBV9 with TRBJ2-5; 7 nucleotides align to TRBD1. The CDR3 is made up of 16 amino acids. The junction had 6 bases not matched to a gene; V was cut back by 0 bases and J by 1 base. CDR1 is SGDLS, CDR2 YYNGEE, per germline. The chain's CDR3 is CASSVASRDSQETQYF. As DNA, the CDR3 is TGTGCCAGCAGCGTAGCATCCCGGGACAGCCAAGAGACCCAGTACTTC.

The CDR3 sequence is CASSFTGAVNEKLFF. The CDR3 bases are TGCGCCAGCAGCTTTACAGGGGCTGTTAATGAAAAACTGTTTTTT. The V and J genes are TRBV5-1 and TRBJ1-4; 7 bases map to TRBD1. Trimming took 2 bases from V and 4 from J; bases not matched to a gene: 5. CDR3 length equals 15 residues. The V gene's germline CDR1 is SGHRS and CDR2 YFSETQ.

This clone has a handful of counts. The chain has TRBV18 and TRBJ2-7, with 11 bases identical to TRBD1. The CDR3 runs to 15 residues. Germline CDR1 KGHSH, CDR2 LQKENI. The trim removed 3 bases at V and 4 bases at J, leaving 5 bases unmatched. CDR3 sequence: CASSPDGQGAYEQYF. The CDR3 coding sequence is TGTGCCAGCTCACCCGATGGACAGGGGGCTTACGAGCAGTACTTC.

The chain combines TRBV10-3 with TRBJ2-1; TRBD2 matches 14 bases. The V and J ends lost 3 bases and 8 bases, in that order; junction bases with no gene match: 15. The CDR3 has 19 amino acids. Germline V gene data show CDR1 as ENHRY and CDR2 as SYGVKD. CDR3 DNA: TGTGCCATCAGTGAAAAGGGACTAGCGGGAGCCTTAGCCAGCGATGAGCAGTTCTTC. Protein product: CAISEKGLAGALASDEQFF.

The chain recombines TRBV21-1 with TRBJ2-5; whether TRBD2, the table's D call, matches the DNA was not checked. TRBV21-1 is listed as a pseudogene. This CDR3 spans 14 amino acids. Written as DNA, the CDR3 is TGTGCCACCAAAGCTCTGACGGGACTTAAGACCCAGTACTTC. This codes for CATKALTGLKTQYF.

The chain employs TRBV9 and TRBJ1-3; D call uncertain. CDR3 length: 13 amino acids. Trimming left V 2 bases short and J 4 bases short, with 7 bases between. Germline CDR1 is SGDLS and CDR2 is YYNGEE. The CDR3 nucleotides are TGTGCCAGCAGCGTGGTGGAGGGAAACACCATATATTTT. Amino acid sequence: CASSVVEGNTIYF.

The gene calls are TRBV5-1 and TRBJ2-7, with D possibly matching TRBD2 (6 bases). CDR1 is SGHRS and CDR2 is YFSETQ in the germline V gene. Trimming stripped 0 bases from V and 2 bases from J, with 9 bases between. The CDR3 has 14 amino acids. The CDR3 DNA is TGCGCCAGCAGCTTGGAGGCGGGGACCTACGAGCAGTACTTC. It is translated as CASSLEAGTYEQYF. Full variable domain (rest looked up from reference TRBV5-1 and TRBJ2-7): KAGVTQTPRYLIKTRGQQVTLSCSPISGHRSVSWYQQTPGQGLQFLFEYFSETQRNKGNFPGRFSGRQFSNSRSEMNVSTLELGDSALYLCASSLEAGTYEQYFGPGTRLTVT.

The chain couples TRBV6-1 to TRBJ2-5, with D hard to call. The germline CDR1 and CDR2 sequences are MNHNS and SASEGT. The CDR3 contains 14 residues. V gave up 1 base and J gave up 2 bases, with 8 bases separating them. The CDR3 DNA follows: TGTGCCAGCAGTGAAGTTTGGAGACAAGAGACCCAGTACTTC. Translated, it gives CASSEVWRQETQYF.

The chain couples TRBV5-1 to TRBJ2-2; TRBD2 matches at 7 bases. This CDR3 region has 15 residues. The trim removed 0 bases at V and 6 bases at J, leaving 5 bases unmatched. CDR1 and CDR2 from the germline V gene are SGHRS and YFSETQ. Here the CDR3 reads CASSLEEGGSGELFF. CDR3 nucleotides: TGCGCCAGCAGCTTGGAAGAGGGAGGGTCCGGGGAGCTGTTTTTT.

This chain joins TRBV28 and TRBJ1-4; D uncertain. V lost 4 bases and J 1 base, leaving 10 bases between the germline ends. CDR1 is MDHEN, CDR2 SYDVKM, per germline. The CDR3 spans 15 residues. DNA of the CDR3: TGTGCCAGCAGTTCTAACACGGGAACTAATGAAAAACTGTTTTTT. Encoded protein: CASSSNTGTNEKLFF.

About this clone itself: Other nucleotide sequences in the sample specify the same CDR3. This chain uses TRBV7-9 with TRBJ1-5; D is uncertain. V lost 5 bases to trimming and J lost 5 bases, with 7 bases between them. Looked up from germline, CDR1 is SEHNR and CDR2 is FQNEAQ (reference sequence). This CDR3 has 12 residues. The CDR3 spells CASSLDYQPQHF. Here the CDR3 DNA reads TGTGCCAGCAGCCTGGACTATCAGCCCCAGCATTTT.

This chain uses TRBV6-1 with TRBJ1-5; D uncertain. V was clipped by 0 bases and J by 7 bases, with 13 bases between them. Per germline, CDR1 MNHNS and CDR2 SASEGT. This CDR3 contains 15 residues. The CDR3 DNA reads as TGTGCCAGCAGTGAAGCTCGGGGATCCGGGCAGCCCCAGCATTTT. The encoded protein is CASSEARGSGQPQHF.

The chain employs TRBV7-3 and TRBJ2-2; 12 nucleotides agree with TRBD2. The CDR3 length is 16 residues. The V gene end was trimmed by 4 bases and the J gene end by 1 base; junction bases not matched to a gene: 1. Germline-derived CDR1 and CDR2 are SGHTA and FQGTGA. CDR3 DNA sequence: TGTGCCAGCAGCTGGACTAGCGGGATGAACACCGGGGAGCTGTTTTTT. Amino acid sequence: CASSWTSGMNTGELFF.

The V call is TRBV6-5, the J call TRBJ2-3; TRBD2 matches at 8 bases. The CDR3 has 15 amino acids. The V segment lost 0 bases and the J segment 4 bases; nucleotides outside the gene matches: 3. Germline V gives CDR1 MNHEY, CDR2 SVGAGI. CDR3 coding DNA: TGTGCCAGCAGTTACTCCCTAGCGGGCCCAGATACGCAGTATTTT. Its protein is CASSYSLAGPDTQYF.

The chain employs TRBV27 and TRBJ2-5; 10 bases line up with TRBD2. The CDR3 is made up of 13 amino acids. Trimming at V came to 6 bases and at J to 4 bases, leaving 2 bases not matched to a gene. Germline V CDR1 and CDR2: MNHEY, SMNVEV (reference sequence). The CDR3 DNA sequence: TGTGCCAGCAGGATAGCGGGAGGAGAGACCCAGTACTTC. Its translation: CASRIAGGETQYF.